A selection of T cell receptor beta chains follows, all from one sample in a study of response to subunit inactivated influenza vaccine. Via MiXCR, TCRdb re-called the RT-PCR reads, giving one row per CDR3 protein. The sample has around 790,000 distinct CDR3 sequences; around 21% are singletons. Sequenced material: PBMCs from blood, taken less than 6 days after vaccination. The receptor source for this set is a man aged 50-59 years who received an inactivated influenza vaccine. Both conserved end residues are part of each CDR3. D genes are given only for firm matches. A row's size may be missing; if present it is once, few, many or a size class.

d_call	clone_size	v_call	j_call	cdr3_aa	cdr3_nt
-	-	TRBV7-9	TRBJ1-1	CASSLDGPGNTEAFF	TGTGCCAGCAGCTTAGATGGCCCCGGGAATACTGAAGCTTTCTTT
-	few	TRBV29-1	TRBJ2-7	CSVGPQGTYEQYF	TGCAGCGTTGGCCCCCAGGGTACCTACGAGCAGTACTTC
-	few	TRBV7-9	TRBJ1-1	CASSFRSPEAFF	TGTGCCAGCAGCTTTCGATCACCGGAAGCTTTCTTT
-	many	TRBV4-3	TRBJ2-7	CASSQDRQGYEQYF	TGTGCCAGCAGCCAAGATAGGCAAGGATACGAGCAGTACTTC
-	-	TRBV12-3/TRBV12-4	TRBJ2-7	CASSLAYSSEQYF	TGTGCCAGCAGTTTAGCGTATTCCTCCGAGCAGTACTTC
TRBD2	-	TRBV7-2	TRBJ2-1	CASSSTSGGANEQFF	TGTGCCAGCAGCTCGACTAGCGGGGGGGCGAATGAGCAGTTCTTC
TRBD2	-	TRBV5-1	TRBJ2-1	CASSLDPPGWGGDYEQFF	TGCGCCAGCAGCTTGGATCCCCCTGGATGGGGGGGGGATTATGAGCAGTTCTTC
TRBD1	-	TRBV20-1	TRBJ2-7	CSGSTGESSYEQYF	TGCAGTGGTTCGACAGGGGAAAGCTCCTACGAGCAGTACTTC
-	-	TRBV20-1	TRBJ1-1	CSASFSGLDTEAFF	TGCAGTGCTAGTTTTTCAGGGCTTGACACTGAAGCTTTCTTT
TRBD2	few	TRBV7-9	TRBJ2-1	CASSRLALPGDEQFF	TGTGCCAGCAGCCGACTAGCGCTCCCCGGGGATGAGCAGTTCTTC
TRBD2	-	TRBV7-2	TRBJ2-1	CASSPLTSNNEQFF	TGTGCCAGCAGCCCGCTGACTAGCAACAATGAGCAGTTCTTC
TRBD2	-	TRBV5-6	TRBJ2-3	CASSLGTSGRDTQYF	TGTGCCAGCAGCCTCGGGACTAGCGGGAGAGATACGCAGTATTTT
-	few	TRBV7-3	TRBJ2-2	CASSLSGRTNTGELFF	TGTGCCAGCAGCTTATCCGGACGGACGAACACCGGGGAGCTGTTTTTT
-	-	TRBV12-3/TRBV12-4	TRBJ1-1	CASRPTGLNTEAFF	TGTGCCAGCAGGCCAACAGGACTGAACACTGAAGCTTTCTTT
-	-	TRBV3-1	TRBJ1-1	CASSQVSRAAEAFF	TGTGCCAGCAGCCAAGTCTCAAGGGCCGCTGAAGCTTTCTTT
-	few	TRBV5-1	TRBJ2-7	CASTQEGAYEQYF	TGCGCCAGCACTCAGGAAGGAGCCTACGAGCAGTACTTC
-	-	TRBV4-2	TRBJ2-7	CASSHPSGTGLYEQYF	TGTGCCAGCAGCCACCCATCGGGTACAGGTCTCTACGAGCAGTACTTC
-	-	TRBV29-1	TRBJ2-1	CSGTQNLYNEQFF	TGCAGCGGAACCCAAAACCTGTACAATGAGCAGTTCTTC
-	-	TRBV5-5	TRBJ2-3	CASSWGGGYTDTQYF	TGTGCCAGCAGCTGGGGTGGCGGCTACACAGATACGCAGTATTTT
-	-	TRBV7-9	TRBJ1-1	CASSLQSPNTEAFF	TGTGCCAGCAGCTTACAGAGCCCGAACACTGAAGCTTTCTTT
-	-	TRBV11-2	TRBJ1-2	CASSSGQTYYGYAF	TGTGCCAGCAGCTCCGGACAGACTTACTATGGCTACGCCTTC
TRBD1	many	TRBV7-2	TRBJ2-7	CASSEQGYEQYF	TGTGCCAGCAGCGAACAGGGGTACGAGCAGTACTTC
-	few	TRBV20-1	TRBJ1-2	CSARGSGRPQCCTF	TGCAGTGCTAGGGGATCGGGACGGCCACAATGTTGCACCTTC
TRBD1	-	TRBV5-1	TRBJ1-1	CASSPLGQGANTEAFF	TGCGCCAGCAGCCCCCTGGGACAGGGGGCGAACACTGAAGCTTTCTTT
-	few	TRBV12-3/TRBV12-4	TRBJ1-5	CASSLAQTSNQPQHF	TGTGCCAGCAGTTTGGCACAGACTAGCAATCAGCCCCAGCATTTT
TRBD1	once	TRBV14	TRBJ1-2	CASSLPGQGVRGYTF	TGTGCCAGCAGTCTTCCGGGACAGGGAGTAAGGGGCTACACCTTC
TRBD1	few	TRBV6-5	TRBJ1-2	CASSYGTGFDGYTF	TGTGCCAGCAGTTACGGGACAGGGTTTGATGGCTACACCTTC
TRBD1	-	TRBV7-8	TRBJ1-6	CASSLETGTNSPLHF	TGTGCCAGCAGCTTAGAGACAGGGACGAATTCACCCCTCCACTTT
TRBD1	-	TRBV4-3	TRBJ2-1	CASSQDGAGGSYNEQFF	TGCGCCAGCAGCCAAGATGGGGCAGGGGGTTCCTACAATGAGCAGTTCTTC
TRBD2	few	TRBV4-2	TRBJ2-2	CASSPLAGASGELFF	TGTGCCAGCAGCCCCCTAGCGGGAGCGTCCGGGGAGCTGTTTTTT
TRBD2	few	TRBV12-3/TRBV12-4	TRBJ2-3	CASSETSGRLDPHTQYF	TGTGCCAGCAGTGAGACTAGCGGGAGGCTTGATCCCCATACGCAGTATTTT
-	-	TRBV10-3	TRBJ2-5	CAISDGETQYF	TGTGCCATCAGTGATGGGGAGACCCAGTACTTC
TRBD2	-	TRBV20-1	TRBJ2-1	CSARLIRAGGFEDNEQFF	TGCAGTGCTAGACTGATTCGCGCGGGAGGATTCGAGGACAATGAGCAGTTCTTC
-	-	TRBV27	TRBJ2-5	CASSHTRSLQETQYF	TGTGCCAGCAGTCATACTAGGAGCCTACAAGAGACCCAGTACTTC
-	-	TRBV11-3	TRBJ2-1	CASSLEQGGYNEQFF	TGTGCCAGCAGCTTAGAGCAGGGGGGCTACAATGAGCAGTTCTTC
-	-	TRBV7-9	TRBJ2-7	CASSLGGGRDDYEQYF	TGTGCCAGCAGCTTAGGGGGTGGAAGGGACGACTACGAGCAGTACTTC
TRBD1	-	TRBV20-1	TRBJ2-7	CSATWTGAYEQYF	TGCAGTGCTACTTGGACAGGGGCCTACGAGCAGTACTTC
TRBD2	few	TRBV20-1	TRBJ2-7	CSALLGAGGNEQYF	TGCAGTGCTCTCCTGGGTGCGGGGGGGAACGAGCAGTACTTC
-	few	TRBV7-2	TRBJ2-3	CASSLALYAGGTQYF	TGTGCCAGCAGCTTAGCGCTCTATGCCGGGGGTACGCAGTATTTT
-	-	TRBV20-1	TRBJ2-7	CSATSRDWIVYEQYF	TGCAGTGCTACCTCACGGGACTGGATCGTCTACGAGCAGTACTTC
-	few	TRBV7-2	TRBJ2-1	CASSFLGPYNEQFF	TGTGCCAGCAGCTTCCTCGGGCCCTACAATGAGCAGTTCTTC
-	many	TRBV6-5	TRBJ2-1	CASSYRIGGEQFF	TGTGCCAGCAGTTATCGTATCGGCGGTGAGCAGTTCTTC
TRBD2	few	TRBV20-1	TRBJ2-1	CSATGTSGGNEQFF	TGCAGTGCAACCGGGACTAGCGGGGGTAATGAGCAGTTCTTC
TRBD1	-	TRBV27	TRBJ2-5	CASSFGRGRGSGETQYF	TGTGCCAGCAGTTTTGGCAGGGGGCGCGGTTCTGGGGAGACCCAGTACTTC
-	many	TRBV24-1	TRBJ2-1	CATSDFPDNEQFF	TGTGCCACCAGTGATTTTCCCGACAATGAGCAGTTCTTC
TRBD2	few	TRBV12-3/TRBV12-4	TRBJ2-1	CASIPSGPYNEQFF	TGTGCCAGCATCCCTAGCGGGCCTTACAATGAGCAGTTCTTC
-	-	TRBV7-8	TRBJ1-2	CASSLDGGEAYGYTF	TGTGCCAGCAGCCTCGACGGGGGGGAGGCCTATGGCTACACCTTC
TRBD1	-	TRBV7-9	TRBJ2-1	CASSQLKTGGREQFF	TGTGCCAGCAGTCAACTCAAGACAGGGGGCCGCGAGCAGTTCTTC
-	many	TRBV24-1	TRBJ2-1	CATSTGYNEQFF	TGTGCCACCAGCACAGGGTACAATGAGCAGTTCTTC
-	few	TRBV10-3	TRBJ2-3	CAISESQGGLTDTQYF	TGTGCCATCAGTGAGTCCCAGGGGGGCCTCACAGATACGCAGTATTTT
TRBD2	-	TRBV29-1	TRBJ2-5	CSVLLARIKETQYF	TGCAGCGTCTTACTAGCGCGCATAAAAGAGACCCAGTACTTC
-	few	TRBV24-1	TRBJ2-1	CATSDPGRQGLYNEQFF	TGTGCCACCAGTGATCCAGGCCGACAGGGACTTTACAATGAGCAGTTCTTC
TRBD2	-	TRBV7-2	TRBJ2-7	CASSLDMAGETYEQYF	TGTGCCAGCAGCTTAGATATGGCGGGGGAGACCTACGAGCAGTACTTC
-	few	TRBV20-1	TRBJ1-4	CSARMENEKLFF	TGCAGTGCTAGAATGGAGAATGAAAAACTGTTTTTT